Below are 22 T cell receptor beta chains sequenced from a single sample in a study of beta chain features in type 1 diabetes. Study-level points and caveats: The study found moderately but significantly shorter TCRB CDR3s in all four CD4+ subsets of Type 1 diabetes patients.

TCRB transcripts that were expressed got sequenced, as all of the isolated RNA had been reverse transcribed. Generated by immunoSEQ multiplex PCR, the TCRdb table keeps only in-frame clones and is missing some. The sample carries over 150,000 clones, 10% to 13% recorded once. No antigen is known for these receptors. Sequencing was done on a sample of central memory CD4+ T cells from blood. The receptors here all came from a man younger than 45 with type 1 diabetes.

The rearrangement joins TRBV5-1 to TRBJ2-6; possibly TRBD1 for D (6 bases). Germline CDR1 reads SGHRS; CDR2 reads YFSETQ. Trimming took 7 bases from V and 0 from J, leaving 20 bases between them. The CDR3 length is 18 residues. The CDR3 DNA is TGCGCCAGCTCCCCCACAGGACAGACAAGCTCTGGGGCCAACGTCCTGACTTTC. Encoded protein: CASSPTGQTSSGANVLTF.

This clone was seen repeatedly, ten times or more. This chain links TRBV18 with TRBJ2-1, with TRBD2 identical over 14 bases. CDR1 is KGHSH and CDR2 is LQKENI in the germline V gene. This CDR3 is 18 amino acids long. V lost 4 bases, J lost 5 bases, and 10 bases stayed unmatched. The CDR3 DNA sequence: TGTGCCAGCTCACTGTCCGGGACTAGCGGGAGAGACGACAATGAGCAGTTCTTC. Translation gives CASSLSGTSGRDDNEQFF.

The CDR3 DNA reads TGTGCCAGCAGCTTAAAGCCATCGGGGGAGGGCCAGTCCAATGAGCAGTTCTTC. Its translation is CASSLKPSGEGQSNEQFF. The J gene is TRBJ2-1, the V gene TRBV7-3; 7 nucleotides line up with TRBD2. The CDR3 runs 18 residues. V was pared by 1 base and J by 6 bases, with 15 bases of the junction left unmatched. Germline loops: CDR1 SGHTA, CDR2 FQGTGA.

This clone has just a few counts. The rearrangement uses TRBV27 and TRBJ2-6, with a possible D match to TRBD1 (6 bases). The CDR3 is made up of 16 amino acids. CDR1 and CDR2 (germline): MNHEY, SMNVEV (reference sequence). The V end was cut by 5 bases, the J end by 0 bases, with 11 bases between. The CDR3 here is CASSMQGTSGANVLTF. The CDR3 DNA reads TGTGCCAGCAGTATGCAGGGGACCTCTGGGGCCAACGTCCTGACTTTC.

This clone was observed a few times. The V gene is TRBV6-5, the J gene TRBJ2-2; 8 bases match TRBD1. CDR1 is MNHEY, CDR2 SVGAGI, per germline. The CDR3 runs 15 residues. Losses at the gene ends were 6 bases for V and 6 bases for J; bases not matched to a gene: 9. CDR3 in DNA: TGTGCCAGCAGGGAGGGACAGGCGATCGCCGGGGAGCTGTTTTTT. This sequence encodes CASREGQAIAGELFF.

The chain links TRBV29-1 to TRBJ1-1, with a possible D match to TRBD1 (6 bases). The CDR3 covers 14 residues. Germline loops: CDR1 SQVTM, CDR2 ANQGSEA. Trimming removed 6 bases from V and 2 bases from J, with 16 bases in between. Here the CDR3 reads CSVARDILNTEAFF. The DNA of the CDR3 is TGCAGCGTGGCCCGGGACATCCTCAACACTGAAGCTTTCTTT.

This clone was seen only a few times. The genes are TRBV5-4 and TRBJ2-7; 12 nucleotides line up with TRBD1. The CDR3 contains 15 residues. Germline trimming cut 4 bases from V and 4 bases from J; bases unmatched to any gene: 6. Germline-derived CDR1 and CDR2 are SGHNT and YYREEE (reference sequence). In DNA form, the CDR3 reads TGTGCCAGCAGCGGGGGACAGGGGGCTGTGTACGAGCAGTACTTC. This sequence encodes CASSGGQGAVYEQYF. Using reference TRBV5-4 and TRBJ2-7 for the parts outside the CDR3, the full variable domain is ETGVTQSPTHLIKTRGQQVTLRCSSQSGHNTVSWYQQALGQGPQFIFQYYREEENGRGNFPPRFSGLQFPNYSSELNVNALELDDSALYLCASSGGQGAVYEQYFGPGTRLTVT.

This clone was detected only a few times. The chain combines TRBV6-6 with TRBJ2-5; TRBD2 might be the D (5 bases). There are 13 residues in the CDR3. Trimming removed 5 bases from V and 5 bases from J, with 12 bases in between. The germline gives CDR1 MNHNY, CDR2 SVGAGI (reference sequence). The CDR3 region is CASSGRSGETQYF. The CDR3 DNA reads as TGTGCCAGCAGTGGACGGTCGGGGGAGACCCAGTACTTC.

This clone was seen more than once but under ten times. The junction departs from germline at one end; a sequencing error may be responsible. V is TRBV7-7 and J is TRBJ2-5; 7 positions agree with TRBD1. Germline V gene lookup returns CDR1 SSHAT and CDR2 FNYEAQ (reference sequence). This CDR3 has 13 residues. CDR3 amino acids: CASSRQGTEAQYF. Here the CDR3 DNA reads TGTGCTAGCAGCCGACAGGGAACGGAGGCCCAGTACTTC.

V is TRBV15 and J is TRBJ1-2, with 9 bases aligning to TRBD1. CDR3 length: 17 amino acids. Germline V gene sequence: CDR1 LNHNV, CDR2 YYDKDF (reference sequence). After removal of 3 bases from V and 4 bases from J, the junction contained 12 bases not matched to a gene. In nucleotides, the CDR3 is TGTGCCACCAGCAGCCTAAAACCGGGACAGGGTGCCTATGGCTACACCTTC. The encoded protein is CATSSLKPGQGAYGYTF.

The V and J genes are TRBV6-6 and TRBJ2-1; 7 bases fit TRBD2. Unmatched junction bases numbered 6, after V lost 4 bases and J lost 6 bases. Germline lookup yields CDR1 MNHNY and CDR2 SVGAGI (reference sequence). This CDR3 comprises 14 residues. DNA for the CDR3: TGTGCCAGCAGTTTGCTGCGGGAGATCAATGAGCAGTTCTTC. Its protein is CASSLLREINEQFF.

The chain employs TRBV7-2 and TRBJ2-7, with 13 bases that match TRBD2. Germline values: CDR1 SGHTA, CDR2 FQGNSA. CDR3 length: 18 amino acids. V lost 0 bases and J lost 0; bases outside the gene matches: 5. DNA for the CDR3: TGTGCCAGCAGCTTAGCCCTCGGACTAGCGGGGGCCTCCTACGAGCAGTACTTC. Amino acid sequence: CASSLALGLAGASYEQYF.

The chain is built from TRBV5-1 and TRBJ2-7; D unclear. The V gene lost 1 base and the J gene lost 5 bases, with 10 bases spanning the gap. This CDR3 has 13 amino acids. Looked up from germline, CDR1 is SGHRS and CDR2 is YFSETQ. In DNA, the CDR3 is TGCGCCAGCAGCTTGACCCCTCAGGACGAGCAGTACTTC. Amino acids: CASSLTPQDEQYF. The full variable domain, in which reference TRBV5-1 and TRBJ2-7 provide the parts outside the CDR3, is KAGVTQTPRYLIKTRGQQVTLSCSPISGHRSVSWYQQTPGQGLQFLFEYFSETQRNKGNFPGRFSGRQFSNSRSEMNVSTLELGDSALYLCASSLTPQDEQYFGPGTRLTVT.

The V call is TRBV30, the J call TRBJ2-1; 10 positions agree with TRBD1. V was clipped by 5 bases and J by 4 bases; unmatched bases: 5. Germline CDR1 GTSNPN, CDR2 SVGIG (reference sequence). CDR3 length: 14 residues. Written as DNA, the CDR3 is TGTGCCTGGGCACCGGGACAGGGGTACAATGAGCAGTTCTTC. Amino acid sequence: CAWAPGQGYNEQFF.

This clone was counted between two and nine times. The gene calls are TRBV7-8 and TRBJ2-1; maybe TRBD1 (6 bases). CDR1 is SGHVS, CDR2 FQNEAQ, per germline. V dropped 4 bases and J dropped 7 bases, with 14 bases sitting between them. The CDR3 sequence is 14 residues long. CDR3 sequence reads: CASSSYRDTNEQFF. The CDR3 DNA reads TGTGCCAGCAGCTCTTACAGGGATACGAATGAGCAGTTCTTC.

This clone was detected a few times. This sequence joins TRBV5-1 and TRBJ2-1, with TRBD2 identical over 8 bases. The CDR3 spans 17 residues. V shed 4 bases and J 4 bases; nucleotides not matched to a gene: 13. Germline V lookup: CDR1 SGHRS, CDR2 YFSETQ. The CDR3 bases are TGCGCCAGCAGCCGCTCAGGAACTAGCGGTTTATACAATGAGCAGTTCTTC. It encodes CASSRSGTSGLYNEQFF.

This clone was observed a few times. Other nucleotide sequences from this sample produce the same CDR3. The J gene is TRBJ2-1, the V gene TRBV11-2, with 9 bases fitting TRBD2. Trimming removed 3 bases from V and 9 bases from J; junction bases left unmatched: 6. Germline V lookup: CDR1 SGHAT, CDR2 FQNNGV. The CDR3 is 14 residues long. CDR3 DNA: TGTGCCAGCAGCTTGAGACTAGCGGAGGGTGAGCAGTTCTTC. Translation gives CASSLRLAEGEQFF.

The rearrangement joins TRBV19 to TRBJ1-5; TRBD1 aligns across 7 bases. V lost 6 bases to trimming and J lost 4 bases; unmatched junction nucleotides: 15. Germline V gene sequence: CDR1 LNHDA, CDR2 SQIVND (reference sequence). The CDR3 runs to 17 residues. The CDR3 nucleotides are TGTGCCAGTAGCGCGACAGGGTATGGGTACGAGAATCAGCCCCAGCATTTT. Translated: CASSATGYGYENQPQHF.

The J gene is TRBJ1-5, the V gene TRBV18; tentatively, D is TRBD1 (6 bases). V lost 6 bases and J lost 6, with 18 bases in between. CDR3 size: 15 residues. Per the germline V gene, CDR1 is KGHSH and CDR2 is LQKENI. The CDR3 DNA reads TGTGCCAGCTCGGGCGGTACAGGGCACGCTCAGCCCCAGCATTTT. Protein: CASSGGTGHAQPQHF.

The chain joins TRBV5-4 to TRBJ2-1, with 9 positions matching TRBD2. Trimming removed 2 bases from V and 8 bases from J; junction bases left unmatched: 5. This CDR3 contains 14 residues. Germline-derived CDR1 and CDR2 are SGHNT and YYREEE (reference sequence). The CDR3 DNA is TGTGCCAGCAGCTTCGGGACTAGCCAATATGAGCAGTTCTTC. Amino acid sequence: CASSFGTSQYEQFF. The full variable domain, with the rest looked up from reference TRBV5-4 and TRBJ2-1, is ETGVTQSPTHLIKTRGQQVTLRCSSQSGHNTVSWYQQALGQGPQFIFQYYREEENGRGNFPPRFSGLQFPNYSSELNVNALELDDSALYLCASSFGTSQYEQFFGPGTRLTVL.

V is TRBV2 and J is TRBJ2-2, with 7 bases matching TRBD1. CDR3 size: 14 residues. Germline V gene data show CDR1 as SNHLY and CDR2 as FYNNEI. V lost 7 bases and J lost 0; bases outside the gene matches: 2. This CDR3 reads CASIGTANTGELFF. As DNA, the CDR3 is TGTGCCAGCATTGGGACAGCGAACACCGGGGAGCTGTTTTTT.

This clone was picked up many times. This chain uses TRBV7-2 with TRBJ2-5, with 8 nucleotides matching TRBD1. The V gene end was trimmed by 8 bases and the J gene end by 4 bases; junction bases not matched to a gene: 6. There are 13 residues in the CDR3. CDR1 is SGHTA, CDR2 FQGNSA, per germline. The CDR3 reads CASLGQGAETQYF. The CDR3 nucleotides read TGTGCCAGCCTCGGACAGGGCGCAGAGACCCAGTACTTC.